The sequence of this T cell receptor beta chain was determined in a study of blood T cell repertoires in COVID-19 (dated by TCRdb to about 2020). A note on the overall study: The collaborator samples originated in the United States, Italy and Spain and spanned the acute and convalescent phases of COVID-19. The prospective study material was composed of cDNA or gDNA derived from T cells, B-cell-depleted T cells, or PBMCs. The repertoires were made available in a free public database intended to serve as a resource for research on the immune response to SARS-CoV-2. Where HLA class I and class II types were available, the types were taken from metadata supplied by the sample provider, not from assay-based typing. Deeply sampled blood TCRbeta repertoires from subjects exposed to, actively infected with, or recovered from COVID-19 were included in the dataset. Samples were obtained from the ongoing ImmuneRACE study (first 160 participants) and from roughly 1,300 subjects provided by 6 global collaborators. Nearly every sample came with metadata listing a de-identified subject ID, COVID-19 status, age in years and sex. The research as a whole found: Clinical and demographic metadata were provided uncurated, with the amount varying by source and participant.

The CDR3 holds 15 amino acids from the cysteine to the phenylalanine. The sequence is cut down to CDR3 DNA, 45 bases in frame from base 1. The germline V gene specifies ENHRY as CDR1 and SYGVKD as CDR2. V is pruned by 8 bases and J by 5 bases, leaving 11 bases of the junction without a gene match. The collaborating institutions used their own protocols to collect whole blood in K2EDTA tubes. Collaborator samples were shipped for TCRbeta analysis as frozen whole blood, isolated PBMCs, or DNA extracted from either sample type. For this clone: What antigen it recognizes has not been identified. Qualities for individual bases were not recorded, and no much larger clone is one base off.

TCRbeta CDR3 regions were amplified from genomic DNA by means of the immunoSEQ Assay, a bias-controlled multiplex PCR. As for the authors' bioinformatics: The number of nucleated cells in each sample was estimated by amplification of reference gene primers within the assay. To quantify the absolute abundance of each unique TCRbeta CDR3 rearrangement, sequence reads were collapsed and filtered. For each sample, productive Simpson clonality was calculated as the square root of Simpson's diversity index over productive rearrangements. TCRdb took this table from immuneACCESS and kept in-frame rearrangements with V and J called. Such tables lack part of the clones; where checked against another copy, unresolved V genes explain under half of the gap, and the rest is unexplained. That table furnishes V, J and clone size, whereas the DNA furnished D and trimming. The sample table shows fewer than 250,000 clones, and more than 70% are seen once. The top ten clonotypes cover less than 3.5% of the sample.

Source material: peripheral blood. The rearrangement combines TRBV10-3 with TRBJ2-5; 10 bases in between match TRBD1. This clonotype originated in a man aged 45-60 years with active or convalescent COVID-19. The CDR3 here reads CAIGETGGAWETQYF. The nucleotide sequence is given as TGTGCCATCGGGGAGACAGGGGGCGCCTGGGAGACCCAGTACTTC.